This TCR beta chain appears in the sequencing data of a study of CD4+ T cells in melanoma. General study findings and limits: Reportedly, melanoma neoantigen-specific CD4+ T cells showed varied differentiation states. A reported correlation linked neoantigen-specific CD4+ T cells to CD8+, macrophage and B cell function.

On this clone itself: The antigen remains unidentified.

Trimming took off 3 bases at V and 1 base at J, with 9 bases between the two ends. CDR3 length equals 14 residues. CDR1 is MNHNS and CDR2 is SASEGT in the germline V gene. Libraries were prepared by immunoSEQ multiplex PCR; TCRdb keeps only in-frame clonotypes and omits some of them. The sample consists of more than 110,000 clones, 85% to 95% of them appearing once. J is TRBJ1-1 and V is TRBV6-1; D is possibly TRBD1 (6 bases). The TCR originated in a human donor with melanoma. Written as DNA, the CDR3 is TGTGCCAGCAGTGACGGACAGAGGAACACTGAAGCTTTCTTT. It specifies CASSDGQRNTEAFF.